Sequencing of this TCR beta chain was carried out in a study of T cells in Graves' hyperthyroidism and ophthalmopathy. Findings of the study overall: Most thyroid clonotypes with frequency above 0.001 were detected in blood.

The TCR beta CDR3 regions underwent amplification using RNA transcripts as the source. In the first-round RT-PCR of the TCR CDR3, the HTBI primer set was used. Via MiXCR, TCRdb re-called the multiplex PCR reads, giving one row per CDR3 protein. This sample yields under 350,000 distinct CDR3 sequences, of which around a sixth are seen a single time; approximately 49% belongs to the top ten. In regard to this clonotype: Its target is unknown.

Uncontrolled infection, other autoimmune disease, pregnancy or lactation disqualified patients from enrolment. Clinical symptoms, serum thyroxine and TRAb, thyroid ultrasound and orbital computed tomography were used for the diagnoses. V was trimmed by 0 bases and J by 4 bases, leaving 6 bases between them. CDR1 GTSNPN and CDR2 SVGIG come from the germline V gene (reference sequence). CDR3 length: 12 residues. V is TRBV30 and J is TRBJ2-5, with D tentatively TRBD2 (5 bases). The sequence derives from a woman aged 45-59 years with Graves' hyperthyroidism. Specimen: blood. The CDR3 is CAWSVGVETQYF. The CDR3 DNA is TGTGCCTGGAGTGTCGGGGTAGAGACCCAGTACTTC.